This T cell receptor beta chain is from a study of molecular identifiers for immune sequencing clone quantification. The overall study: In the replicates, RNA derived from 20,000 or 100,000 naive CD8 cells was divided into five parts, and four were sequenced.

MiXCR was run by TCRdb on the PCR reads, yielding one entry per CDR3 protein. In the table there are 50,000 to 65,000 distinct CDR3 sequences, roughly a quarter of which are singletons. This clonotype was seen many times. Its antigen is undetermined. Study-level findings and limits: Whereas naive cells kept under 1% of molecules in clones above 20 RNA copies, such clones held over 97% in effectors. Detecting spiked Jurkat TCR RNA from one cell among roughly 900,000 naive cells was reportedly possible. Sharing of a barcode by identical TCR molecules could cause highly expanded clone sizes to be underestimated.

Sequenced input: naive CD8+ T cells from blood, with Jurkat cell RNA spiked in. Subset in this sample: FACS-sorted CD8+CD4-CCR7+CD45RA+ naive T cells. The TCR originated in a human donor in good health. Some libraries in this study had Jurkat cell RNA spiked in.

The CDR3 nucleotides are TGTGCCAGCAGTTACGGGACAGGGGCTATCGGGGAGCTGTTTTTT. It yields the protein CASSYGTGAIGELFF. V and J are TRBV6-5 and TRBJ2-2, with 10 bases lining up with TRBD1. The CDR3 consists of 15 residues. Unmatched junction bases numbered 4, after V lost 2 bases and J lost 7 bases. Germline-derived CDR1 and CDR2 are MNHEY and SVGAGI.